Below are 8 T cell receptor beta chains sequenced from a single sample in a study of T cell responses to AZD1222 COVID-19 vaccine. The table came from immunoSEQ multiplex PCR; TCRdb's copy has only in-frame clones and leaves some out. The sample carries tens of thousands of clones, around nine tenths recorded once. The source was peripheral blood, collected 28 days after the second AZD1222 dose. The origin of the receptors is an adult who received the AZD1222 COVID-19 vaccine.

The chain combines TRBV2 with TRBJ1-5; tentative D call: TRBD1 (6 bases). V was clipped by 5 bases and J by 9 bases, with 14 bases between them. The CDR3 consists of 13 residues. The V gene's germline CDR1 is SNHLY and CDR2 FYNNEI. CDR3 sequence: CASSREGGRPQHF. In DNA, the CDR3 is TGTGCCAGCAGTCGGGAAGGGGGTAGGCCCCAGCATTTT. The whole variable domain, filled in from reference TRBV2 and TRBJ1-5, reads EPEVTQTPSHQVTQMGQEVILRCVPISNHLYFYWYRQILGQKVEFLVSFYNNEISEKSEIFDDQFSVERPDGSNFTLKIRSTKLEDSAMYFCASSREGGRPQHFGDGTRLSIL.

J is TRBJ2-1 and V is TRBV19; unclear D gene. From germline, CDR1 is LNHDA and CDR2 SQIVND (reference sequence). The length of the CDR3 is 15 residues. Trimming stripped 3 bases from V and 2 bases from J, with 11 bases between. Here the CDR3 DNA reads TGTGCCAGTAGTATTCTATGGAGTCCCTACAATGAGCAGTTCTTC. This translates into CASSILWSPYNEQFF.

The chain carries TRBV7-2 and TRBJ2-2, with TRBD2 matching 9 bases. This CDR3 has 16 residues. Germline V gene sequence: CDR1 SGHTA, CDR2 FQGNSA. Trimming cost V 2 bases and J 4 bases; bases outside gene matches: 5. CDR3 nucleotide sequence: TGTGCCAGCAGCTTAAGTTGGCGGGGGGGCACCGGGGAGCTGTTTTTT. The encoded protein is CASSLSWRGGTGELFF.

This sequence joins TRBV3-1 (or the pseudogene TRBV3-2) and TRBJ2-2; TRBD1 or TRBD2 may be the D gene (5 bases each). V dropped 2 bases and J dropped 4 bases, with 11 bases sitting between them. The CDR3 is 15 amino acids. CDR1 and CDR2 from the germline V gene are LGHDT and YNNKEL (reference sequence). This CDR3 reads CASSQLPGGTGELFF. CDR3 nucleotide sequence: TGTGCCAGCAGCCAACTCCCTGGGGGCACCGGGGAGCTGTTTTTT.

The chain is built from TRBV28 and TRBJ2-3; tentative D call: TRBD1 (6 bases). CDR3 length: 16 amino acids. CDR1 and CDR2 (germline): MDHEN, SYDVKM. V lost 6 bases and J lost 3, with 19 bases in between. Here the CDR3 DNA reads TGTGCCAGCAGAGTAACAGGGTTGGAAGGGACAGATACGCAGTATTTT. This gives the protein CASRVTGLEGTDTQYF.

The chain employs TRBV6-5 and TRBJ1-2; D may be TRBD1 (5 bases). The CDR3 length is 14 residues. V lost 8 bases and J 4 bases, leaving 17 bases between the germline ends. Looked up from germline, CDR1 is MNHEY and CDR2 is SVGAGI. Here the CDR3 DNA reads TGTGCCAGCGGGGACGAAGGACCGAGCTATGGCTACACCTTC. This sequence encodes CASGDEGPSYGYTF.

The chain couples TRBV30 to TRBJ1-1; tentative D call: TRBD1 (5 bases). There are 13 residues in the CDR3. Trimming took off 0 bases at V and 5 bases at J, with 10 bases between the two ends. CDR1 and CDR2 (germline): GTSNPN, SVGIG (reference sequence). CDR3 nucleotide sequence: TGTGCCTGGAGTGTAAGGTGGGGGACTGAAGCTTTCTTT. Amino acid sequence: CAWSVRWGTEAFF.

The J gene is TRBJ1-2, the V gene TRBV7-3; no reliable D call. CDR3 size: 12 residues. Per the germline V gene, CDR1 is SGHTA and CDR2 is FQGTGA. V lost 4 bases to trimming and J lost 7 bases, with 10 bases between them. The CDR3 region is CASSSLESGYTF. For the CDR3, the DNA is TGTGCCAGCAGCTCTCTGGAATCTGGCTACACCTTC.